This entry lists 3 T cell receptor beta chains sequenced from one sample in a study of cytomegalovirus exposure and HLA in healthy donors. The PCR used 60 Vbeta and 13 Jbeta primers. Clones were sequenced by immunoSEQ multiplex PCR, and TCRdb holds only the in-frame ones, with some missing. This sample has roughly 240,000 clones, with about 81% found just once. The sample was PBMCs. The receptors shown here come from a woman in her 40s in good health and CMV-seropositive.

This clone was observed once. The chain uses TRBV18 and TRBJ2-2; TRBD1 matches at 9 bases. The junction had 5 bases not matched to a gene; V was cut back by 4 bases and J by 5 bases. In germline, CDR1 is KGHSH, CDR2 LQKENI. This CDR3 spans 15 amino acids. As DNA, the CDR3 is TGTGCCAGCTCACGGGAGACAGGGGGTACCGGGGAGCTGTTTTTT. As protein: CASSRETGGTGELFF. Together with reference TRBV18 and TRBJ2-2, the CDR3 gives the full variable domain: NAGVMQNPRHLVRRRGQEARLRCSPMKGHSHVYWYRQLPEEGLKFMVYLQKENIIDESGMPKERFSAEFPKEGPSILRIQQVVRGDSAAYFCASSRETGGTGELFFGEGSRLTVL.

This rearrangement joins TRBV19 to TRBJ1-4; D may be TRBD1 (6 bases). The CDR3 consists of 15 residues. V lost 7 bases and J 0 bases, leaving 12 bases between the germline ends. From germline, CDR1 is LNHDA and CDR2 SQIVND (reference sequence). The DNA for the CDR3 is TGTGCCAGTACCCGACGGACAGCAACTAATGAAAAACTGTTTTTT. Its translation is CASTRRTATNEKLFF.

The chain recombines TRBV7-2 with TRBJ1-2; D possibly corresponds to TRBD1 (6 bases). CDR3 length: 14 residues. Trimming stripped 4 bases from V and 4 bases from J, with 13 bases between. Looked up from germline, CDR1 is SGHTA and CDR2 is FQGNSA. DNA of the CDR3: TGTGCCAGCAGCTCAAAGACAGGTCTCTATGGCTACACCTTC. Its translation is CASSSKTGLYGYTF.